Here is one TCR beta chain with its context. Antigen specificity is unknown. The entry originates in a study of T cell responses to AZD1222 COVID-19 vaccine. The wider study: Combined were second doses at about 4 or about 12 weeks.

TCRdb's copy holds only in-frame clones and misses some; the assay was immunoSEQ multiplex PCR. The sample consists of about 140,000 clones, approximately 90% of them appearing once. CDR3 length: 17 amino acids. General study results and limits: Repertoire samples came only from after the peak T cell response.

This clonotype originated in an adult in good health. V is TRBV21-1 and J is TRBJ2-3; the DNA was not compared with TRBD2, the D call given in the table. TRBV21-1 is described as a pseudogene. Sequencing used peripheral blood, obtained on day 0 of AZD1222 vaccination. This chain's CDR3 is CASSRTSGRPSTDTQYF. The CDR3 DNA reads as TGTGCCAGCAGCAGGACTAGCGGGAGGCCTAGCACAGATACGCAGTATTTT.